This T cell receptor beta chain appears in the sequencing data of a study of cytomegalovirus exposure and HLA in healthy donors. The study's findings and limits: An assumption of roughly uniform sequencing depth across donors underlay the presence/absence analyses.

Germline CDR1 reads MDHEN; CDR2 reads SYDVKM. J was trimmed by 2 bases and V by 5 bases; bases with no gene match: 4. The length of the CDR3 is 14 residues. Amplification used 60 Vbeta primers and 13 Jbeta primers. Libraries were prepared by immunoSEQ multiplex PCR; TCRdb keeps only in-frame clonotypes and omits some of them. Among about 180,000 clones listed, 75% to 85% were seen once. On this clone: Its cognate antigen is unknown.

J is TRBJ1-2 and V is TRBV28, with TRBD1 matching over 8 bases. The receptor's source is a woman in her 30s in good health and CMV-seropositive. Sequenced input: PBMCs. CDR3 coding DNA: TGTGCCAGCAGTCCCCGGGACAGGAACTATGGCTACACCTTC. It is translated as CASSPRDRNYGYTF.